These 30 T cell receptor beta chains came from one sample sequenced in a study of cytomegalovirus exposure and HLA in healthy donors. The PCR had 60 Vbeta and 13 Jbeta primers. Produced via immunoSEQ multiplex PCR; TCRdb's table is partial and in-frame only. The profile shows under 90,000 clones, roughly 80% of them singletons. The material sequenced was PBMCs. The receptor set was obtained from a man aged 40-55 years in good health and CMV-seronegative.

This clone was observed a single time. This chain connects TRBV6-5 to TRBJ2-7, with 9 bases aligning to TRBD1. CDR3 length: 14 amino acids. V shed 6 bases, J shed 0 bases, and the junction held 3 bases outside the gene matches. Per germline, CDR1 MNHEY and CDR2 SVGAGI. CDR3 DNA sequence: TGTGCCAGCAGGGGGACAGGGAGCTCCTACGAGCAGTACTTC. Translated, it gives CASRGTGSSYEQYF.

The chain has TRBV19 and TRBJ2-7; D unresolved. This CDR3 spans 13 amino acids. Per the germline V gene, CDR1 is LNHDA and CDR2 is SQIVND (reference sequence). The V end was cut by 3 bases, the J end by 2 bases, with 8 bases between. The CDR3 sequence: CASSIPNTYEQYF. The CDR3, as DNA: TGTGCCAGTAGTATTCCCAACACCTACGAGCAGTACTTC.

The chain combines TRBV5-1 with TRBJ1-4; 7 bases line up with TRBD1. With 4 bases clipped from V and 6 bases from J, the junction kept 6 bases outside the gene matches. From germline, CDR1 is SGHRS and CDR2 YFSETQ. The CDR3 contains 14 residues. The CDR3 region has the DNA TGCGCCAGCAGCCAGACAGGGCTTGATGAAAAACTGTTTTTT. It encodes CASSQTGLDEKLFF.

V usage is TRBV27 and J usage is TRBJ2-7, with 8 nucleotides matching TRBD1. This CDR3 is built from 13 residues. Trimming cost V 8 bases and J 2 bases; bases outside gene matches: 5. Germline lookup yields CDR1 MNHEY and CDR2 SMNVEV (reference sequence). Here the CDR3 DNA reads TGTGCCAGCCGCAGGGGGCTACCCTACGAGCAGTACTTC. It encodes CASRRGLPYEQYF.

Turning to this clone: One end of the junction does not line up with germline, which may come from a read error. J is TRBJ1-2 and V is TRBV25-1; no clear D. Per germline, CDR1 MGHDK and CDR2 SYGVNS. The CDR3 extends over 12 amino acids. The CDR3 loop reads CVSSEVDYGYTF. The CDR3 nucleotides are TGTGTCAGCAGTGAAGTAGACTATGGCTACACCTTC.

This clone has only a few counts. J is TRBJ1-3 and V is TRBV9; no definite D call. The V end lost 3 bases, the J end lost 0 bases, and 13 bases lay between the germline ends. The germline gives CDR1 SGDLS, CDR2 YYNGEE. This CDR3 has 16 amino acids. CDR3 coding DNA: TGTGCCAGCAGCGCTTATAGTCCCTTCTCTGGAAACACCATATATTTT. This gives the protein CASSAYSPFSGNTIYF. Full variable domain (remainder filled in from reference TRBV9 and TRBJ1-3): DSGVTQTPKHLITATGQRVTLRCSPRSGDLSVYWYQQSLDQGLQFLIQYYNGEERAKGNILERFSAQQFPDLHSELNLSSLELGDSALYFCASSAYSPFSGNTIYFGEGSWLTVV.

The chain links TRBV4-1 to TRBJ2-1; 10 bases are shared with TRBD1. The V gene's germline CDR1 is MGHRA and CDR2 YSYEKL. The CDR3 sequence is 17 residues long. V lost 1 base, J lost 6 bases, and 9 bases stayed unmatched. The chain's CDR3 is CASSQVWGTGVSNEQFF. The CDR3 region has the DNA TGCGCCAGCAGCCAAGTGTGGGGGACAGGGGTGTCCAATGAGCAGTTCTTC.

V is TRBV5-4 and J is TRBJ1-2; D may be TRBD1 (6 bases). CDR3 length: 14 residues. The V gene's germline CDR1 is SGHNT and CDR2 YYREEE (reference sequence). V lost 4 bases, J lost 5 bases, and 15 bases lay in between. This CDR3 reads CASSRPDSPYGYTF. DNA of the CDR3: TGTGCCAGCAGCCGACCGGACAGCCCTTATGGCTACACCTTC. The full variable domain, rest sourced from reference TRBV5-4 and TRBJ1-2, is ETGVTQSPTHLIKTRGQQVTLRCSSQSGHNTVSWYQQALGQGPQFIFQYYREEENGRGNFPPRFSGLQFPNYSSELNVNALELDDSALYLCASSRPDSPYGYTFGSGTRLTVV.

The chain combines TRBV6-1 with TRBJ1-2, with 12 bases fitting TRBD1. With V trimmed by 5 bases and J by 2 bases, 3 bases remained unmatched. The CDR3 loop spans 15 amino acids. Germline CDR1 is MNHNS and CDR2 is SASEGT. The CDR3 sequence: CASSKGQGANYGYTF. In nucleotides, the CDR3 is TGTGCCAGCAGTAAGGGACAGGGGGCGAACTATGGCTACACCTTC.

Comments on this clone: Germline is not matched at one junction end, which may reflect a read error. The rearrangement links TRBV2 to TRBJ2-3, with 8 positions matching TRBD2. CDR1 SNHLY and CDR2 FYNNEI come from the germline V gene. The CDR3 is made up of 14 amino acids. CDR3 protein: CASREAGAEDTQYF. The CDR3, as DNA: TGTGCCAGCAGAGAAGCGGGGGCGGAAGATACGCAGTATTTT.

The chain couples TRBV6-8 to TRBJ2-7, with 8 bases fitting TRBD1. The CDR3 covers 18 residues. Germline CDR1 is MNHGY and CDR2 is SAAAGT. V lost 7 bases to trimming and J lost 5 bases; unmatched junction nucleotides: 22. This CDR3 is CASKVRTGISRSLDEQYF. The CDR3 coding sequence is TGTGCCAGCAAAGTGAGGACAGGGATTTCTCGTTCTCTTGACGAGCAGTACTTC.

The table lists this clone with a few counts. This chain joins TRBV7-2 and TRBJ2-3, with 9 positions matching TRBD2. This CDR3 contains 14 residues. With 5 bases clipped from V and 6 bases from J, the junction kept 6 bases outside the gene matches. Germline CDR1 SGHTA, CDR2 FQGNSA. The CDR3 region is CASSTGLAKDTQYF. CDR3 in DNA: TGTGCCAGCAGCACCGGACTAGCGAAGGATACGCAGTATTTT.

This chain joins TRBV6-5 and TRBJ2-7; 7 positions match TRBD1. This CDR3 is built from 15 residues. Germline CDR1 is MNHEY and CDR2 is SVGAGI. V shed 4 bases and J 5 bases; nucleotides not matched to a gene: 11. The DNA for the CDR3 is TGTGCCAGCAGTTTCGACAGGGCCTTAATACACGAGCAGTACTTC. This codes for CASSFDRALIHEQYF.

This clone was detected once. This chain joins TRBV5-1 and TRBJ1-2; 8 bases fit TRBD1. This CDR3 is 16 amino acids long. J was trimmed by 3 bases and V by 4 bases; bases with no gene match: 11. Germline V gene sequence: CDR1 SGHRS, CDR2 YFSETQ. CDR3 DNA sequence: TGCGCCAGCAGCGCCCTACCAGGGGGCGCGGACTATGGCTACACCTTC. Translating gives CASSALPGGADYGYTF.

The genes are TRBV11-2 and TRBJ2-7; 7 bases map to TRBD2. Losses at the gene ends were 1 base for V and 2 bases for J; bases not matched to a gene: 5. The CDR3 is 15 amino acids. CDR1 is SGHAT and CDR2 is FQNNGV in the germline V gene. CDR3: CASSLVSGGTYEQYF. The CDR3 DNA is TGTGCCAGCAGCTTAGTCTCCGGGGGGACCTACGAGCAGTACTTC.

The chain links TRBV7-9 to TRBJ1-5, with TRBD1 as a possible D gene (5 bases). The ends were cut back, 3 bases at V and 4 bases at J, with 7 bases in the middle. CDR1 and CDR2 (germline): SEHNR, FQNEAQ (reference sequence). There are 13 residues in the CDR3. The CDR3 region has the DNA TGTGCCAGCAGCTTCGCAGGGAATCAGCCCCAGCATTTT. Translation gives CASSFAGNQPQHF.

The chain joins TRBV9 to TRBJ2-5, with D possibly being TRBD1 (5 bases). V shed 0 bases and J shed 5 bases, with 5 bases lying between them. The germline V gene encodes CDR1 SGDLS and CDR2 YYNGEE. CDR3 size: 12 residues. The CDR3 spells CASSVEGETQYF. CDR3 sequence (DNA): TGTGCCAGCAGCGTAGAGGGGGAGACCCAGTACTTC. The entire variable domain, with the rest obtained from reference TRBV9 and TRBJ2-5, is as follows: DSGVTQTPKHLITATGQRVTLRCSPRSGDLSVYWYQQSLDQGLQFLIQYYNGEERAKGNILERFSAQQFPDLHSELNLSSLELGDSALYFCASSVEGETQYFGPGTRLLVL.

The chain has TRBV25-1 and TRBJ2-1, with 10 bases identical to TRBD1. Germline CDR1 and CDR2: MGHDK and SYGVNS. The CDR3 contains 16 residues. V lost 4 bases and J lost 7; bases outside the gene matches: 10. In DNA form, the CDR3 reads TGTGCCAGCAGTGCGTACCCGGGACAGGGGTTTAATGAGCAGTTCTTC. It translates to CASSAYPGQGFNEQFF.

This clone occurred once. The J gene is TRBJ2-5, the V gene TRBV29-1; D perhaps matches TRBD1 (6 bases). The last part of the DNA fits TRBJ2-7 better; the J call may be wrong. CDR1 is SQVTM, CDR2 ANQGSEA, per germline. The CDR3 has 16 residues. The chain's CDR3 is CSVEARTGPVPYEQYF. CDR3 nucleotide sequence: TGCAGCGTTGAAGCCCGAACAGGGCCCGTACCCTACGAGCAGTACTTC.

The rearrangement joins TRBV5-4 to TRBJ1-4; D gene uncertain. The CDR3 totals 15 residues. Germline CDR1 SGHNT, CDR2 YYREEE (reference sequence). Trimming left V 3 bases short and J 7 bases short, with 16 bases between. In DNA, the CDR3 is TGTGCCAGCAGCTATCCAGGATCTCGGGGTGAAAAACTGTTTTTT. This translates into CASSYPGSRGEKLFF.

This chain connects TRBV27 to TRBJ1-4; D gene uncertain. Trimming stripped 4 bases from V and 8 bases from J, with 17 bases between. The germline CDR1 and CDR2 sequences are MNHEY and SMNVEV (reference sequence). This CDR3 region has 15 residues. In nucleotides, the CDR3 is TGTGCCAGCAGTTCCGCAAGGGCTCGGGGAGAAAAACTGTTTTTT. Translation gives CASSSARARGEKLFF.

This clone has a single count. This chain links TRBV28 with TRBJ2-5; maybe TRBD2 (5 bases). Trimming stripped 6 bases from V and 1 base from J, with 18 bases between. The CDR3 runs 16 residues. Germline CDR1 and CDR2: MDHEN and SYDVKM. Written as DNA, the CDR3 is TGTGCCAGCAGATCCTGGGCCCGGGAATCCCAAGAGACCCAGTACTTC. Protein product: CASRSWARESQETQYF.

The V and J genes are TRBV28 and TRBJ2-7; 7 nucleotides line up with TRBD1. The germline gives CDR1 MDHEN, CDR2 SYDVKM. The CDR3 contains 14 residues. V lost 5 bases, J lost 5 bases, and 9 bases stayed unmatched. DNA of the CDR3: TGTGCCAGCAGTCAAGACAGGGTTAAAAACGAGCAGTACTTC. Protein product: CASSQDRVKNEQYF.

This clone was detected only once. This chain uses TRBV9 with TRBJ2-1; D perhaps matches TRBD2 (5 bases). Germline V gene lookup returns CDR1 SGDLS and CDR2 YYNGEE. The ends were cut back, 0 bases at V and 6 bases at J, with 10 bases in the middle. This CDR3 is 14 amino acids long. CDR3 loop: CASSVALAGNEQFF. The CDR3 nucleotides are TGTGCCAGCAGCGTAGCTCTAGCAGGCAATGAGCAGTTCTTC.

The chain employs TRBV5-6 and TRBJ2-3; D not certain. The germline V and J ends were trimmed by 5 bases and 0 bases, with 10 bases remaining between them. The CDR3 extends over 14 amino acids. CDR1 SGHDT and CDR2 YYEEEE come from the germline V gene. The CDR3 nucleotides read TGTGCCAGCAGTTTTGGTACTAGCACAGATACGCAGTATTTT. It encodes CASSFGTSTDTQYF. Based on the CDR3 plus reference TRBV5-6 and TRBJ2-3, the full variable domain is DAGVTQSPTHLIKTRGQQVTLRCSPKSGHDTVSWYQQALGQGPQFIFQYYEEEERQRGNFPDRFSGHQFPNYSSELNVNALLLGDSALYLCASSFGTSTDTQYFGPGTRLTVL.

The CDR3 bases are TGTGCCAGCAGCTTCGGCTCTGGAAACACCATATATTTT. It yields the protein CASSFGSGNTIYF. The chain recombines TRBV7-2 with TRBJ1-3; D not resolved. Looked up from germline, CDR1 is SGHTA and CDR2 is FQGNSA. This CDR3 comprises 13 residues. With 3 bases removed from V and 0 bases from J, the gap between germline ends came to 3 bases.

This clone appeared many times. The rearrangement uses TRBV6-5 and TRBJ2-3; D is perhaps TRBD2 (6 bases). Germline V gene lookup returns CDR1 MNHEY and CDR2 SVGAGI. The CDR3 extends over 15 amino acids. Between the trimmed V and J ends, which lost 0 bases and 4 bases, there was a span of 11 bases. The CDR3 DNA reads as TGTGCCAGCAGTTACTCTTGGGACTCCCCAGATACGCAGTATTTT. As protein: CASSYSWDSPDTQYF.

The chain combines TRBV4-2 with TRBJ1-2; D unclear. This CDR3 is 14 amino acids long. Trimming removed 0 bases from V and 2 bases from J, with 7 bases in between. Germline lookup yields CDR1 LGHNA and CDR2 YNFKEQ. Here the CDR3 DNA reads TGTGCCAGCAGCCAAGACCAGGTCAACTATGGCTACACCTTC. Translating it yields CASSQDQVNYGYTF.

This chain links TRBV27 with TRBJ1-4; no definite D call. The V end was cut by 1 base, the J end by 7 bases, with 10 bases between. Germline CDR1 and CDR2: MNHEY and SMNVEV (reference sequence). The CDR3 sequence is 14 residues long. The CDR3 DNA sequence: TGTGCCAGCAGTTTATATCGACTTGGTGAAAAACTGTTTTTT. Amino acid sequence: CASSLYRLGEKLFF.

The genes are TRBV11-3 and TRBJ1-6, with a weak D call TRBD1 (5 bases). The CDR3 covers 17 residues. The germline V and J ends were trimmed by 0 bases and 5 bases, with 14 bases remaining between them. CDR1 SGHNT and CDR2 YENEEA come from the germline V gene. Written as DNA, the CDR3 is TGTGCCAGCAGCTTAGATCTCGGTTGGGGGGATAATTCACCCCTCCACTTT. Encoded protein: CASSLDLGWGDNSPLHF.